The 10 T cell receptor beta chains reported below all come from one sample, sequenced in a study of blood T cell repertoires in COVID-19. The data were produced by immunoSEQ multiplex PCR, yet TCRdb's version contains in-frame clones alone and is incomplete. Here the sample spans around 150,000 clones, approximately 79% being singletons. Material: PBMCs or T cells enriched from blood (not recorded which). These receptors originate from a woman between 50 and 59 years old who had recovered from COVID-19.

This clone was seen a handful of times. V and J are TRBV6-5 and TRBJ1-1; TRBD1 is a possible D gene (6 bases). The CDR3 length is 15 residues. Looked up from germline, CDR1 is MNHEY and CDR2 is SVGAGI. Trimming pared 9 bases from V and 4 bases from J, leaving 21 bases between. For the CDR3, the DNA is TGTGCCAGTAGGGGGACCGGATTTCAAGGCACTGAAGCTTTCTTT. Its protein is CASRGTGFQGTEAFF.

This clone was recorded a few times. The chain has TRBV14 and TRBJ1-1; D call uncertain. The CDR3 sequence is 14 residues long. Germline V gene sequence: CDR1 SGHDN, CDR2 FVKESK. V shed 0 bases and J shed 4 bases, with 9 bases lying between them. CDR3 protein: CASSQEMRATEAFF. The CDR3 bases are TGTGCCAGCAGCCAAGAAATGAGGGCCACTGAAGCTTTCTTT.

This sequence joins TRBV6-5 and TRBJ2-1, with D possibly TRBD2 on 6 matching bases. The CDR3 extends over 12 amino acids. From germline, CDR1 is MNHEY and CDR2 SVGAGI. The V gene lost 6 bases and the J gene lost 10 bases, with 13 bases spanning the gap. CDR3 amino acids: CASRVTSREQFF. For the CDR3, the DNA is TGTGCCAGCAGGGTGACTAGTCGGGAGCAGTTCTTC.

The chain links TRBV7-9 to TRBJ2-5; 8 positions match TRBD2. The CDR3 is 16 residues long. The germline gives CDR1 SEHNR, CDR2 FQNEAQ (reference sequence). After removal of 5 bases from V and 4 bases from J, the junction contained 12 bases not matched to a gene. In DNA, the CDR3 is TGTGCCAGCAGCCAGAGGGGACTAGTGACAGGAGAGACCCAGTACTTC. Its protein is CASSQRGLVTGETQYF.

This chain links TRBV5-8 with TRBJ1-3, with D uncertain. CDR3 size: 16 residues. V was clipped by 4 bases and J by 0 bases, with 14 bases between them. Germline V gene data show CDR1 as SGHTS and CDR2 as YDEGEE. In DNA form, the CDR3 reads TGTGCCAGCAGCGGCGGAGTTCTTACCTCTGGAAACACCATATATTTT. As protein: CASSGGVLTSGNTIYF.

The chain links TRBV9 to TRBJ1-1; D is ambiguous. Germline V CDR1 and CDR2: SGDLS, YYNGEE. The CDR3 spans 13 residues. V was shortened by 0 bases and J by 3 bases, with 6 bases between the two germline ends. The CDR3 is CASSVGSDTEAFF. The CDR3 DNA is TGTGCCAGCAGCGTAGGTAGTGACACTGAAGCTTTCTTT. Looking up the rest from reference TRBV9 and TRBJ1-1 gives the full variable domain: DSGVTQTPKHLITATGQRVTLRCSPRSGDLSVYWYQQSLDQGLQFLIQYYNGEERAKGNILERFSAQQFPDLHSELNLSSLELGDSALYFCASSVGSDTEAFFGQGTRLTVV.

This chain uses TRBV5-1 with TRBJ2-7; a possible D gene is TRBD1 (7 bases). Trimming removed 4 bases from V and 6 bases from J, with 14 bases in between. The CDR3 has 13 residues. The germline gives CDR1 SGHRS, CDR2 YFSETQ. The CDR3 here is CASSAGQIPEQYF. Here the CDR3 DNA reads TGCGCCAGCAGCGCGGGACAGATCCCCGAGCAGTACTTC.

The chain is built from TRBV7-3 and TRBJ1-4; 7 nucleotides align to TRBD1. V shed 5 bases, J shed 0 bases, and the junction held 3 bases outside the gene matches. The germline V gene has CDR1 SGHTA and CDR2 FQGTGA. This CDR3 comprises 15 residues. DNA of the CDR3: TGTGCCAGCAGCGCCACAGGGGCAACTAATGAAAAACTGTTTTTT. This translates into CASSATGATNEKLFF.

Only one count was recorded for this clone. The chain has TRBV10-3 and TRBJ2-3; tentatively, D is TRBD2 (6 bases). Germline V CDR1 and CDR2: ENHRY, SYGVKD. The length of the CDR3 is 15 residues. V lost 7 bases and J 2 bases, leaving 16 bases between the germline ends. The CDR3 DNA reads TGTGCCATCAAGAATAGCGGACGGAACACAGATACGCAGTATTTT. Its protein product is CAIKNSGRNTDTQYF.

The chain has TRBV7-9 and TRBJ1-1; 8 nucleotides match TRBD1. Germline V gives CDR1 SEHNR, CDR2 FQNEAQ (reference sequence). J lost 11 bases, V lost 5 bases, and 10 bases had no gene match. The CDR3 runs to 13 residues. The CDR3 reads CASSRQGMGEAFF. CDR3 sequence (DNA): TGTGCCAGCAGCAGACAGGGGATGGGTGAGGCTTTCTTT.